This is a list of T cell receptor beta chains from one sample in a study of early T cells in non-severe SARS-CoV-2 infection. Using its own MiXCR run on the 5' RACE reads, TCRdb lists one record per CDR3 protein. Found here are 50,000 to 65,000 distinct CDR3 sequences, around 20% of them singletons; the top ten hold 8% to 10%. The sequences come from whole blood, collected at baseline. The receptors come from an adult who was a healthcare worker with PCR-confirmed SARS-CoV-2 infection or an uninfected control (not recorded which). Both conserved end residues are trimmed from each CDR3. Each record gives: V gene, CDR3 protein.

>TRBV20-1
SARRSGRALDEQF
>TRBV7-6
ASSLTVQNEAF
>TRBV6-5
ASSPGQGATLEQY
>TRBV6-2/TRBV6-3
ASSYPTGAGGPRRTQY
>TRBV19
ASSAGGLYEQY
>TRBV19
ASSIGGLGYEQY
>TRBV4-1
ASSNRDTATNEKLF
>TRBV6-1
ASSETSGSPPDTQY
>TRBV20-1
SANLAGVYEQY
>TRBV7-2
ASSSYPMKGELF
>TRBV5-1
ASSSGWTPNTGELF
>TRBV3-1
ASSQPTGAGFTGELF
>TRBV7-7
ASSEAGIGGELF
>TRBV6-5
ASSRGFKGTQETQY
>TRBV12-3/TRBV12-4
ASSFRTNTEAF
>TRBV7-7
ASSQSENSPLH
>TRBV19
ASSKTGGEKLF
>TRBV2
ASRKAEHEQY
>TRBV2
ASSDPQGTQY
>TRBV5-1
ASSLGQDYEQY
>TRBV20-1
SAREAGLDTQY
>TRBV5-6
ASSLWGNTEAF
>TRBV5-4
ASSSPAETQY
>TRBV27
ASIASPNGYEQY
>TRBV29-1
SVAYRSSYNSPLH
>TRBV30
AWGGGFMNTEAF